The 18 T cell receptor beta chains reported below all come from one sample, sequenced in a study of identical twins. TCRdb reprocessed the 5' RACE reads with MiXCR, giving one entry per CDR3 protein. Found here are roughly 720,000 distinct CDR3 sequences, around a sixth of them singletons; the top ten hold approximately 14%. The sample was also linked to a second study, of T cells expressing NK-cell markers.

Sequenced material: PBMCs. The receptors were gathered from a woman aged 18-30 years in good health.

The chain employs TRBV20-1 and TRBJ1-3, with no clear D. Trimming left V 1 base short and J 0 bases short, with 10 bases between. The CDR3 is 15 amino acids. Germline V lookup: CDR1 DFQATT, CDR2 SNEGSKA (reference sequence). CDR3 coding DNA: TGCAGTGCTAGAGGTCCACCACACTCTGGAAACACCATATATTTT. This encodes CSARGPPHSGNTIYF.

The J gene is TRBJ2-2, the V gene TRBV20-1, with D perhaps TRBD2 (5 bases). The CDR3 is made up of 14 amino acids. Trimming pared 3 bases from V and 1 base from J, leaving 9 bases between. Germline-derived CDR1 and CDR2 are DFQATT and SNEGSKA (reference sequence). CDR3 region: CSASRAGNTGELFF. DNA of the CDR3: TGCAGTGCTAGTAGGGCGGGGAACACCGGGGAGCTGTTTTTT.

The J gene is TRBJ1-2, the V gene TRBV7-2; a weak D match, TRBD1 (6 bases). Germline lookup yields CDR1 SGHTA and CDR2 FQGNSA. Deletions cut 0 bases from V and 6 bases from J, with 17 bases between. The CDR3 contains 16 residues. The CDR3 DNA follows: TGTGCCAGCAGCTTAGCGCCTTTTAGAGGGGGGCATGGCTACACCTTC. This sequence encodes CASSLAPFRGGHGYTF. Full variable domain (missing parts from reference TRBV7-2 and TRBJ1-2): GAGVSQSPSNKVTEKGKDVELRCDPISGHTALYWYRQSLGQGLEFLIYFQGNSAPDKSGLPSDRFSAERTGGSVSTLTIQRTQQEDSAVYLCASSLAPFRGGHGYTFGSGTRLTVV.

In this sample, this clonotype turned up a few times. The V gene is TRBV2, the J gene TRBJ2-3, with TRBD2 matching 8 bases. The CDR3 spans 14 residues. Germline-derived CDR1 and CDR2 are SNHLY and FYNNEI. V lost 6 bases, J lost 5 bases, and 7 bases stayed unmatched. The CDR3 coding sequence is TGTGCCAGCAGAAGACTCGGGAGGGTAGATACGCAGTATTTT. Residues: CASRRLGRVDTQYF.

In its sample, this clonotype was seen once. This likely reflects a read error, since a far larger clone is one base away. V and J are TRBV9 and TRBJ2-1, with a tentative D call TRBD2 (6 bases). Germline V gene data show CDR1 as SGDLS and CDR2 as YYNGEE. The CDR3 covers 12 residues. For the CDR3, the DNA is TGTGCCAGCAGCCCCGGAGGGAATGTGCAGTTCTTC. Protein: CASSPGGNVQFF.

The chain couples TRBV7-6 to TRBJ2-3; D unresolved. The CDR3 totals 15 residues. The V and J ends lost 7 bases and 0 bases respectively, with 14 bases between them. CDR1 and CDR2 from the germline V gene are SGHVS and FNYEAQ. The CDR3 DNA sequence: TGTGCCAGCAAGGTCGCGGCTCTTAGCACAGATACGCAGTATTTT. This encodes CASKVAALSTDTQYF.

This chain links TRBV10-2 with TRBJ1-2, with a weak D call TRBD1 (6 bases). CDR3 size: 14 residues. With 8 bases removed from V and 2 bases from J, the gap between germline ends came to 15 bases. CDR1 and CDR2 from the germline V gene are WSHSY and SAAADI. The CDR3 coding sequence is TGCGCCAGCGCCGCGACAGGACAAAACTATGGCTACACCTTC. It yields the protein CASAATGQNYGYTF.

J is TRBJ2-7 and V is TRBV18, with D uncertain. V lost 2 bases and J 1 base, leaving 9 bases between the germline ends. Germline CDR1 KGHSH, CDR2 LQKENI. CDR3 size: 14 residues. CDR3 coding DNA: TGTGCCAGCTCACCATCGACGGATTCCTACGAGCAGTACTTC. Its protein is CASSPSTDSYEQYF.

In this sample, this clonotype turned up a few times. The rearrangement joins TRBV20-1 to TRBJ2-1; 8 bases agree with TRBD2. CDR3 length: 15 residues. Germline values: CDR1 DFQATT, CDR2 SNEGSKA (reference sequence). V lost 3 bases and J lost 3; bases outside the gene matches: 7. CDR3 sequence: CSASREGTVYNEQFF. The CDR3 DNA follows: TGCAGTGCTAGTCGGGAGGGGACGGTCTACAATGAGCAGTTCTTC.

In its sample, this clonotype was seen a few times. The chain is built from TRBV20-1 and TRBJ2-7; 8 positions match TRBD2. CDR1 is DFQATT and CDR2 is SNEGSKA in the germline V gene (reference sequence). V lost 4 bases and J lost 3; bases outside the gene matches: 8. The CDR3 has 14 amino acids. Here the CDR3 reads CSATGASGYYEQYF. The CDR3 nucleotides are TGCAGTGCTACAGGTGCTAGCGGGTACTACGAGCAGTACTTC.

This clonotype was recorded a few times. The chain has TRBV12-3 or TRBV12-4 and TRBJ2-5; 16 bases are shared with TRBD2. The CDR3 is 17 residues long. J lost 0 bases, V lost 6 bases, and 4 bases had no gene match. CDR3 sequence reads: CASRSGLAGGNQETQYF. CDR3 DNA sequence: TGTGCCAGCAGATCGGGACTAGCGGGGGGGAACCAAGAGACCCAGTACTTC.

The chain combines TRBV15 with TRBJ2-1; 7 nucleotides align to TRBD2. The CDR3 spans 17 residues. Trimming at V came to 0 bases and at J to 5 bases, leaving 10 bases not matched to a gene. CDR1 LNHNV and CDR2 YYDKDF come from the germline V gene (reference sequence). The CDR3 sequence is CATSRDRSGASDNEQFF. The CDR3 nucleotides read TGTGCCACCAGCAGAGATAGGAGCGGGGCGTCCGACAATGAGCAGTTCTTC. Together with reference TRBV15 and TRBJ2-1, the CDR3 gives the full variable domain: DAMVIQNPRYQVTQFGKPVTLSCSQTLNHNVMYWYQQKSSQAPKLLFHYYDKDFNNEADTPDNFQSRRPNTSFCFLDIRSPGLGDTAMYLCATSRDRSGASDNEQFFGPGTRLTVL.

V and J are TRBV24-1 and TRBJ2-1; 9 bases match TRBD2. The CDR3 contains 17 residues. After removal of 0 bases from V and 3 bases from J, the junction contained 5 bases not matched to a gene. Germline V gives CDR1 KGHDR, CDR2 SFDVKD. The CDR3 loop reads CATSDLGGRDGYNEQFF. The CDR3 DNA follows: TGTGCCACCAGTGATTTGGGCGGGAGGGATGGCTACAATGAGCAGTTCTTC.

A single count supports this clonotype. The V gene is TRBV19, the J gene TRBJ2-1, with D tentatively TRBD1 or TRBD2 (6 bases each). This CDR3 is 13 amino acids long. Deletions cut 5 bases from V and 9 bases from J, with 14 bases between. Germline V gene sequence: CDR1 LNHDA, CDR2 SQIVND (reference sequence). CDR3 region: CASSEKGGTEQFF. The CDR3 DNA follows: TGTGCCAGTAGTGAAAAGGGGGGCACTGAGCAGTTCTTC.

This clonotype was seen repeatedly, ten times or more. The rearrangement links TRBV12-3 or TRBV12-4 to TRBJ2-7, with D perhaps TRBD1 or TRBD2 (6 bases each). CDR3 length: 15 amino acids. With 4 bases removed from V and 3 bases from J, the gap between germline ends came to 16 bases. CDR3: CASSSLASQGYEQYF. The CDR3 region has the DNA TGTGCCAGCAGTTCCCTAGCGTCACAGGGCTACGAGCAGTACTTC.

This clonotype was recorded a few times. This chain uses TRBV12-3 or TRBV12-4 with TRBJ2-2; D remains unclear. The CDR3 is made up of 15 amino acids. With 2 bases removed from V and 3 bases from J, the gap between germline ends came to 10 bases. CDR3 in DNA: TGTGCCAGCAGTTTAATCCGGGCTGACACCGGGGAGCTGTTTTTT. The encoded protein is CASSLIRADTGELFF.

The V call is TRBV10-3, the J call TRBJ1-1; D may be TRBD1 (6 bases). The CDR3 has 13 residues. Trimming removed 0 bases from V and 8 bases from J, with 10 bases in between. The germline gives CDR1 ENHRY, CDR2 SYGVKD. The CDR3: CAISESTGMEAFF. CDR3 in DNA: TGTGCCATCAGTGAGTCCACAGGGATGGAAGCTTTCTTT.

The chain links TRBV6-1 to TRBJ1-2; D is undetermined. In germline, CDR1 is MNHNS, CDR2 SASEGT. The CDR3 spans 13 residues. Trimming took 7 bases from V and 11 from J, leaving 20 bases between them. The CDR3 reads CASTEVGGSKYTF. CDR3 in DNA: TGTGCCAGCACCGAAGTAGGAGGGTCTAAGTACACCTTC.